This T cell receptor (beta chain) was captured by sequencing in a study of T cell responses to AZD1222 COVID-19 vaccine. TCRdb's table, derived via immunoSEQ multiplex PCR, lists solely in-frame clones and lacks some. The sample holds about 110,000 clones; over 80% are singletons and the top ten take approximately 7.6%. CDR1 and CDR2 (germline): SGDLS, YYNGEE. CDR3 size: 16 residues. V was pared by 3 bases and J by 5 bases, with 13 bases of the junction left unmatched. The specimen comprised peripheral blood, sampled on day 0 of AZD1222 vaccination. The clonotype originates from an adult in good health. V usage is TRBV9 and J usage is TRBJ1-2; 7 bases are a match to TRBD1. The CDR3 nucleotides read TGTGCCAGCAGCGGGAGGGGGCCTGGGTTCGAATATGGCTACACCTTC. Its protein product is CASSGRGPGFEYGYTF.